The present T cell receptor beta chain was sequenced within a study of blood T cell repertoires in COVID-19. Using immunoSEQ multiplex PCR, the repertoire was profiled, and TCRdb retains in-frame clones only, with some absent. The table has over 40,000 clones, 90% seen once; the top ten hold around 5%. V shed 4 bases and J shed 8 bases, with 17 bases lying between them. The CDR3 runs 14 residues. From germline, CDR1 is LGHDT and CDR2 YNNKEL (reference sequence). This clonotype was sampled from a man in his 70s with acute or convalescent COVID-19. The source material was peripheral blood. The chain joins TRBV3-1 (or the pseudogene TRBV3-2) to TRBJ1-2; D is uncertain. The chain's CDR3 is CASSRLLTSGGYTF. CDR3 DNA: TGTGCCAGCAGCCGCCTCTTGACATCGGGAGGCTACACCTTC.